The clone carrying this T cell receptor beta chain was observed a few times. The sample belongs to a study of T cells after yellow fever vaccination. The CDR3 runs to 13 residues. Germline V gene lookup returns CDR1 ENHRY and CDR2 SYGVKD. V shed 8 bases and J 6 bases; nucleotides not matched to a gene: 7. Via MiXCR, TCRdb re-called the 5' RACE reads, giving one row per CDR3 protein. The sample lists hundreds of thousands of distinct CDR3 sequences, 9% to 15% occurring once. The chain combines TRBV10-3 with TRBJ2-3; TRBD2 matches 8 bases. The TCR originated in a young man who received the YFV17D yellow fever vaccine. The starting material was PBMCs, obtained on the day of the yellow fever booster vaccination. The CDR3 region has the DNA TGTGCCATCCGGGCGGGAGGCTCCGATACGCAGTATTTT. This encodes CAIRAGGSDTQYF.